Listed here are 25 T cell receptor beta chains from one sample, sequenced in a study of T-cell reconstitution after alpha-beta-depleted transplantation in children. The TCRbeta library was prepared with unique molecular identifiers. Each CDR3 protein is one row after TCRdb ran MiXCR on the PCR reads. The sample lists 480,000 or so distinct CDR3 sequences, roughly a tenth seen once, with about 2.1% in the top ten. The sequences come from PBMCs, collected before TCRalphabeta/CD19-depleted stem cell transplant. All receptors come from a child aged 2-15 years with inherited bone marrow failure, due to receive a stem cell transplant.

At least ten counts were recorded for this clonotype. The chain is built from TRBV28 and TRBJ1-2; D gene uncertain. Deletions cut 1 base from V and 4 bases from J, with 16 bases between. CDR1 MDHEN and CDR2 SYDVKM come from the germline V gene. The CDR3 is 16 amino acids. CDR3 amino acids: CASSLLGDFWSYGYTF. The CDR3 bases are TGTGCCAGCAGTTTATTGGGAGATTTCTGGAGCTATGGCTACACCTTC.

The table lists this clonotype with many counts. The chain is built from TRBV3-1 and TRBJ2-5; the match to TRBD2 covers 7 bases. The CDR3 has 16 amino acids. V lost 4 bases to trimming and J lost 4 bases; unmatched junction nucleotides: 12. Germline CDR1 and CDR2: LGHDT and YNNKEL (reference sequence). CDR3: CASSPLVGGPPETQYF. DNA for the CDR3: TGTGCCAGCAGCCCCCTGGTGGGAGGGCCCCCAGAGACCCAGTACTTC.

Ten or more counts support this clonotype. The chain has TRBV7-2 and TRBJ2-7; 8 bases are a match to TRBD2. Trimming took 7 bases from V and 6 from J; bases not matched to a gene: 11. Germline CDR1 SGHTA, CDR2 FQGNSA. The CDR3 is made up of 14 amino acids. As DNA, the CDR3 is TGTGCCAGCAACGCCGGGAGGGCCTTCGGCGAGCAGTACTTC. Protein product: CASNAGRAFGEQYF. The full variable domain, rest sourced from reference TRBV7-2 and TRBJ2-7, is GAGVSQSPSNKVTEKGKDVELRCDPISGHTALYWYRQSLGQGLEFLIYFQGNSAPDKSGLPSDRFSAERTGGSVSTLTIQRTQQEDSAVYLCASNAGRAFGEQYFGPGTRLTVT.

This clonotype has more than one count but fewer than ten. V gene TRBV19 combines with J gene TRBJ2-1, with D perhaps matching TRBD2 (6 bases). Trimming removed 5 bases at V and 5 bases at J, with 13 bases between. Germline CDR1 reads LNHDA; CDR2 reads SQIVND (reference sequence). The CDR3 runs 14 residues. The CDR3 DNA reads as TGTGCCAGTAGTTCACGCGGGACCCACAATGAGCAGTTCTTC. Translated: CASSSRGTHNEQFF.

This clonotype was counted at least ten times. The chain couples TRBV4-2 to TRBJ1-1, with no clear D. Trimming shortened V by 0 bases and J by 1 base, and 9 bases separated the two germline ends. The germline V gene encodes CDR1 LGHNA and CDR2 YNFKEQ. The CDR3 contains 15 residues. CDR3: CASSQDGLQNTEAFF. DNA of the CDR3: TGTGCCAGCAGCCAAGATGGGCTCCAGAACACTGAAGCTTTCTTT.

A note on this clonotype: A read error is possible here, since a much larger clone lies one base away. The CDR3 region has the DNA TGTGCCAGCAGTCCCCCTGGCTGGATCAGGGAGGCGTACAATGAGCAGTTCTTC. Amino acid sequence: CASSPPGWIREAYNEQFF. The chain carries TRBV27 and TRBJ2-1; possible D gene TRBD2, 6 bases. The CDR3 sequence is 18 residues long. With 5 bases removed from V and 4 bases from J, the gap between germline ends came to 24 bases. The germline gives CDR1 MNHEY, CDR2 SMNVEV (reference sequence).

This clonotype was seen repeatedly, ten times or more. This chain joins TRBV6-2 or TRBV6-3 and TRBJ2-3; 10 nucleotides line up with TRBD1. The trim removed 6 bases at V and 6 bases at J, leaving 12 bases unmatched. The CDR3 consists of 16 residues. Germline V gene lookup returns CDR1 MNHEY and CDR2 SVGEGT. For the CDR3, the DNA is TGTGCCAGCAGCCAGCGGACAGGGGGGACGGAGGATACGCAGTATTTT. It codes for CASSQRTGGTEDTQYF.

This clonotype was counted many times. This chain links TRBV12-3 or TRBV12-4 with TRBJ2-3, with a tentative D call TRBD2 (5 bases). This CDR3 has 12 amino acids. With 3 bases removed from V and 10 bases from J, the gap between germline ends came to 11 bases. CDR3 sequence: CASSFGRLAQYF. Here the CDR3 DNA reads TGTGCCAGCAGTTTTGGGAGACTGGCGCAGTATTTT.

This sequence joins TRBV7-2 and TRBJ2-7; TRBD2 aligns across 11 bases. This CDR3 has 16 amino acids. In germline, CDR1 is SGHTA, CDR2 FQGNSA. The ends lost 1 base at V and 2 bases at J; junction bases unmatched: 4. The CDR3 DNA follows: TGTGCCAGCAGCTTAGGGACTAGCGGGTTTCCCTACGAGCAGTACTTC. Its protein product is CASSLGTSGFPYEQYF.

As regards this clonotype: Being one base from a much bigger clone, this may be a read error. The genes are TRBV12-3 or TRBV12-4 and TRBJ1-1, with D tentatively TRBD1 (5 bases). This CDR3 has 13 amino acids. The CDR3 DNA is TGTGCCAGCTGGGACGTATCGAACGCTGAAGCTTTCTTT. This encodes CASWDVSNAEAFF.

There are many counts of this clonotype. The chain combines TRBV29-1 with TRBJ2-1; 14 nucleotides agree with TRBD2. CDR1 and CDR2 (germline): SQVTM, ANQGSEA. The J segment lost 8 bases and the V segment lost 3 bases, leaving 3 bases of the junction unmatched. The CDR3 loop spans 14 amino acids. The CDR3 loop reads CSVEGLAGAHEQFF. The DNA for the CDR3 is TGCAGCGTTGAGGGACTAGCGGGAGCACATGAGCAGTTCTTC.

This clonotype was seen more than once but under ten times. CDR3 amino acids: CSARRLAGDDEQFF. The CDR3 DNA sequence: TGCAGTGCTCGCAGACTAGCGGGAGACGATGAGCAGTTCTTC. The rearrangement uses TRBV20-1 and TRBJ2-1; 12 bases are a match to TRBD2. The CDR3 has 14 residues. Per germline, CDR1 DFQATT and CDR2 SNEGSKA (reference sequence). V was pared by 5 bases and J by 8 bases, with 7 bases of the junction left unmatched.

The chain couples TRBV20-1 to TRBJ2-3; TRBD2 agrees at 8 bases. CDR1 is DFQATT and CDR2 is SNEGSKA in the germline V gene (reference sequence). CDR3 length: 18 amino acids. V shed 0 bases and J 0 bases; nucleotides not matched to a gene: 11. The CDR3 sequence: CSARDSKAASGSTDTQYF. The CDR3 bases are TGCAGTGCTAGAGATTCTAAGGCGGCTAGCGGGAGCACAGATACGCAGTATTTT.

This clonotype showed up many times. V usage is TRBV20-1 and J usage is TRBJ2-1; the D gene is possibly TRBD1 (5 bases). The V and J ends lost 0 bases and 0 bases respectively, with 9 bases between them. Germline V gene sequence: CDR1 DFQATT, CDR2 SNEGSKA (reference sequence). CDR3 length: 15 amino acids. The CDR3 DNA follows: TGCAGTGCTAGAGATCACAGGAGCTCCTACAATGAGCAGTTCTTC. As protein: CSARDHRSSYNEQFF.

This clonotype was recorded many times. This chain links TRBV28 with TRBJ2-3; D uncertain. CDR3 length: 14 residues. Germline CDR1 is MDHEN and CDR2 is SYDVKM. Trimming removed 6 bases from V and 0 bases from J, with 10 bases in between. The CDR3 loop is CASSFPTSTDTQYF. CDR3 nucleotides: TGTGCCAGCAGCTTCCCGACTAGCACAGATACGCAGTATTTT.

This clonotype was observed at least ten times. The DNA of the CDR3 is TGTGCCAGCAGCTTCTCCGATCAGCCCCAGCATTTT. This gives the protein CASSFSDQPQHF. The genes are TRBV7-9 and TRBJ1-5; D not certain. CDR3 length: 12 residues. Germline V gene lookup returns CDR1 SEHNR and CDR2 FQNEAQ (reference sequence). Trimming removed 3 bases at V and 5 bases at J, with 5 bases between.

This clonotype has at least ten counts. V and J are TRBV2 and TRBJ2-1; no firm D call. The germline V and J ends were trimmed by 3 bases and 1 base, with 10 bases remaining between them. Germline lookup yields CDR1 SNHLY and CDR2 FYNNEI. This CDR3 region has 15 residues. The CDR3 nucleotides are TGTGCCAGCAGTGAGGGCGTAATATCCTACAATGAGCAGTTCTTC. Its translation is CASSEGVISYNEQFF.

The sample holds many counts of this clonotype. This chain links TRBV14 with TRBJ2-1; D is ambiguous. The CDR3 has 14 amino acids. The V end was cut by 0 bases, the J end by 8 bases, with 11 bases between. CDR1 is SGHDN and CDR2 is FVKESK in the germline V gene. CDR3 bases: TGTGCCAGCAGCCAAGATCCCGAGTCGGATGAGCAGTTCTTC. Encoded protein: CASSQDPESDEQFF.

This clonotype appeared many times. This rearrangement joins TRBV7-2 to TRBJ2-2; unclear D gene. The CDR3 runs to 15 residues. Germline assignment: CDR1 SGHTA and CDR2 FQGNSA. V lost 2 bases and J lost 1, with 8 bases in between. CDR3 sequence (DNA): TGTGCCAGCAGCTTACCCCCGGGGAACACCGGGGAGCTGTTTTTT. Its translation: CASSLPPGNTGELFF.

This clonotype was seen repeatedly, ten times or more. The J gene is TRBJ2-2, the V gene TRBV10-3; D not resolved. The CDR3 consists of 16 residues. Trimming took off 6 bases at V and 1 base at J, with 15 bases between the two ends. The V gene's germline CDR1 is ENHRY and CDR2 SYGVKD. As DNA, the CDR3 is TGTGCCATCAGCCGTAAGGCAGCCTTGAACACCGGGGAGCTGTTTTTT. This encodes CAISRKAALNTGELFF.

The table lists this clonotype with many counts. The rearrangement links TRBV7-9 to TRBJ2-2, with unresolved D. The V gene's germline CDR1 is SEHNR and CDR2 FQNEAQ (reference sequence). This CDR3 is 13 amino acids long. V was shortened by 1 base and J by 6 bases, with 6 bases between the two germline ends. The CDR3 here is CASSLGGAGELFF. For the CDR3, the DNA is TGTGCCAGCAGCTTAGGGGGTGCCGGGGAGCTGTTTTTT. Supplemented by reference TRBV7-9 and TRBJ2-2, the full variable domain reads DTGVSQNPRHKITKRGQNVTFRCDPISEHNRLYWYRQTLGQGPEFLTYFQNEAQLEKSRLLSDRFSAERPKGSFSTLEIQRTEQGDSAMYLCASSLGGAGELFFGEGSRLTVL.

This clonotype was seen repeatedly, ten times or more. The rearrangement uses TRBV7-6 and TRBJ2-5; 15 bases agree with TRBD2. With V trimmed by 1 base and J by 5 bases, 8 bases remained unmatched. Germline CDR1 reads SGHVS; CDR2 reads FNYEAQ. This CDR3 comprises 18 residues. The CDR3 DNA follows: TGTGCCAGCAGCTTAGGGACTAGCGGGAGGGCCTTGTGGGAGACCCAGTACTTC. It encodes CASSLGTSGRALWETQYF.

This clonotype was observed many times. This chain joins TRBV5-1 and TRBJ1-1, with 7 bases that match TRBD1. V lost 0 bases and J lost 1; bases outside the gene matches: 9. In germline, CDR1 is SGHRS, CDR2 YFSETQ. The length of the CDR3 is 17 residues. Written as DNA, the CDR3 is TGCGCCAGCAGCTTGGCTGGACTGACAGGGACGAACACTGAAGCTTTCTTT. It specifies CASSLAGLTGTNTEAFF.

This clonotype was picked up many times. The rearrangement links TRBV29-1 to TRBJ2-6, with D unclear. Deletions cut 5 bases from V and 0 bases from J, with 14 bases between. This CDR3 has 16 residues. Per the germline V gene, CDR1 is SQVTM and CDR2 is ANQGSEA. The CDR3 nucleotides are TGCAGCGTTTTCCACCCTCTTACCTCTGGGGCCAACGTCCTGACTTTC. It encodes CSVFHPLTSGANVLTF.

This clonotype was recorded at least ten times. In DNA, the CDR3 is TGCAGTGCTAGAGATTCTTCTAGCGGGAGAGCCTACAATGAGCAGTTCTTC. Amino acids: CSARDSSSGRAYNEQFF. The chain joins TRBV20-1 to TRBJ2-1, with 10 bases identical to TRBD2. CDR1 is DFQATT, CDR2 SNEGSKA, per germline (reference sequence). V gave up 0 bases and J gave up 2 bases; unmatched junction bases: 7. The CDR3 has 17 residues.